Detailed here is one T cell receptor (beta chain). What this receptor recognizes is not known. No base qualities exist here, and no much larger clone lies one base off it. These data belong to a study of shared T cell receptors in the human thymus (TCRdb year 2021). With respect to the entire study: The study examined how the human thymus generates shared, self-reactive T-cell receptor alpha chains.

Libraries were prepared through the immunoSEQ multiplex PCR assay. TCRdb limited this immuneACCESS table to in-frame rearrangements with V and J called. A share of clones is missing; checked studies link under half to unresolved V genes, and the rest is unexplained. The sample table shows 55,000 to 80,000 clones, and about 95% are seen once. The ten largest clonotypes hold less than 0.04% of the sample. Looking up the germline V gene yields CDR1 SGHTA and CDR2 FQGNSA. From its cysteine to its phenylalanine, the CDR3 spans 19 amino acids. The only DNA kept is the CDR3, 57 bases in frame from the first base. V is trimmed back by 2 bases and J by 0 bases, and the junction contains 12 bases that no gene match accounts for.

Sequenced input: thymocytes. The rearranged chain carries TRBV7-2 and TRBJ2-1, and 8 junctional nucleotides match TRBD2. The clonotype originates from a human donor. The CDR3 protein: CASSLWPSGGLSSYNEQFF. DNA sequence: TGTGCCAGCAGCTTATGGCCGAGCGGGGGTCTTAGCTCCTACAATGAGCAGTTCTTC.